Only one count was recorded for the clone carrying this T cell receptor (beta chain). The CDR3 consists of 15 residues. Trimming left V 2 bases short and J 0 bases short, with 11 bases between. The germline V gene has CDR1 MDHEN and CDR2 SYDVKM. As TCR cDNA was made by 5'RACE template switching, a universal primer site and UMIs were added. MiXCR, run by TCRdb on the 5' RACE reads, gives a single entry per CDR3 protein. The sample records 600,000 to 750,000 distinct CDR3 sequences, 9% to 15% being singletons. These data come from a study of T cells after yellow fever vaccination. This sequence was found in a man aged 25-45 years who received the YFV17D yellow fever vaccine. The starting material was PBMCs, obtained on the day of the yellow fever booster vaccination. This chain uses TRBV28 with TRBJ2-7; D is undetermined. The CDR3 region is CASSLTGLNSYEQYF. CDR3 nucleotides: TGTGCCAGCAGTTTAACTGGCCTAAACTCCTACGAGCAGTACTTC.